The 15 T cell receptor beta chains in this list originate from one sample, sequenced in a study of type 1 regulatory T cells. From the reads, TCRdb called clonotypes with MiXCR, one entry per CDR3 protein. The table lists about 23,000 distinct CDR3 sequences, around 47% of them singletons. No cognate antigen is known for these TCRs. The sample consisted of cultured T cells, either the whole culture or a sorted T cell fraction (not recorded which). All receptors come from a human donor in good health.

A few counts support this clonotype. The J gene is TRBJ2-3, the V gene TRBV18; TRBD1 aligns across 7 bases. CDR3 size: 16 residues. Per the germline V gene, CDR1 is KGHSH and CDR2 is LQKENI. The junction had 9 bases not matched to a gene; V was cut back by 4 bases and J by 2 bases. CDR3 nucleotides: TGTGCCAGCTCACGTACCTGGGGACAGAACACAGATACGCAGTATTTT. This encodes CASSRTWGQNTDTQYF.

The chain couples TRBV20-1 to TRBJ2-3; 14 bases agree with TRBD2. The CDR3 length is 16 residues. Germline trimming cut 3 bases from V and 8 bases from J; bases unmatched to any gene: 10. Germline V CDR1 and CDR2: DFQATT, SNEGSKA (reference sequence). The CDR3 region has the DNA TGCAGTGCTAGCTCGACTAGCGGGGGGGCATATGCTACGCAGTATTTT. Amino acid sequence: CSASSTSGGAYATQYF.

This clonotype is classed as medium-sized. This rearrangement joins TRBV5-1 to TRBJ1-3; D is unresolved. With 1 base removed from V and 0 bases from J, the gap between germline ends came to 8 bases. This CDR3 comprises 15 residues. The germline V gene encodes CDR1 SGHRS and CDR2 YFSETQ. The CDR3 here is CASSLSGSSGNTIYF. CDR3 nucleotides: TGCGCCAGCAGCTTGTCAGGTAGCTCTGGAAACACCATATATTTT. The full variable domain, in which reference TRBV5-1 and TRBJ1-3 provide the parts outside the CDR3, is KAGVTQTPRYLIKTRGQQVTLSCSPISGHRSVSWYQQTPGQGLQFLFEYFSETQRNKGNFPGRFSGRQFSNSRSEMNVSTLELGDSALYLCASSLSGSSGNTIYFGEGSWLTVV.

The chain carries TRBV5-5 and TRBJ2-5, with D unclear. Germline loops: CDR1 SGHKS, CDR2 YYEKEE (reference sequence). The CDR3 loop spans 13 amino acids. The V end was cut by 1 base, the J end by 10 bases, with 14 bases between. CDR3 bases: TGTGCCAGCAGCTTGCTTCTCGAGGTGAACCAGTACTTC. Amino acid sequence: CASSLLLEVNQYF.

The J gene is TRBJ2-1, the V gene TRBV12-3 or TRBV12-4; the match to TRBD2 covers 8 bases. The CDR3 spans 14 residues. V shed 6 bases, J shed 8 bases, and the junction held 9 bases outside the gene matches. In nucleotides, the CDR3 is TGTGCCAGCAGCCGGGGACTAGGGCCCGATGAGCAGTTCTTC. It encodes CASSRGLGPDEQFF.

The gene calls are TRBV7-2 and TRBJ2-7; perhaps D is TRBD1 or TRBD2 (5 bases each). The CDR3 loop spans 17 amino acids. Trimming took off 1 base at V and 5 bases at J, with 21 bases between the two ends. The germline CDR1 and CDR2 sequences are SGHTA and FQGNSA. Here the CDR3 DNA reads TGTGCCAGCAGCTTAGAACCGGGACCGAGGCTTAACCACGAGCAGTACTTC. It encodes CASSLEPGPRLNHEQYF.

The J gene is TRBJ2-2, the V gene TRBV4-2; TRBD2 agrees at 10 bases. The CDR3 contains 17 residues. Germline V gene data show CDR1 as LGHNA and CDR2 as YNFKEQ. The V and J ends lost 0 bases and 4 bases, in that order; junction bases with no gene match: 5. CDR3 region: CASSQEVLAGRTGELFF. CDR3 DNA: TGTGCCAGCAGCCAAGAGGTACTAGCGGGGCGCACCGGGGAGCTGTTTTTT.

The rearrangement joins TRBV6-5 to TRBJ2-7, with TRBD2 matching 8 bases. Germline V CDR1 and CDR2: MNHEY, SVGAGI. V shed 6 bases and J 11 bases; nucleotides not matched to a gene: 15. This CDR3 contains 14 residues. CDR3 bases: TGTGCCAGCAGCCTCACGGTACTAGCGGCACTGAAGTACTTC. It yields the protein CASSLTVLAALKYF.

The CDR3 coding sequence is TGTGCCAGCAGTTTAGGTGACAGGGGGGTGAGCTACACCTTC. The encoded protein is CASSLGDRGVSYTF. The chain has TRBV28 and TRBJ1-2, with 9 bases identical to TRBD1. Germline V gene lookup returns CDR1 MDHEN and CDR2 SYDVKM. The CDR3 is 14 residues long. The trim removed 2 bases at V and 9 bases at J, leaving 7 bases unmatched.

The chain has TRBV4-2 and TRBJ2-5; 14 bases align to TRBD2. The CDR3 sequence is 17 residues long. Germline lookup yields CDR1 LGHNA and CDR2 YNFKEQ. The trim removed 3 bases at V and 2 bases at J, leaving 5 bases unmatched. CDR3 sequence (DNA): TGTGCCAGCAGCCAGACTAGCGGGGGGGCGTTTCAAGAGACCCAGTACTTC. Translated, it gives CASSQTSGGAFQETQYF.

Here the CDR3 DNA reads TGTGCCAGCAGTGCCTATATGGGTAGGGGCAACACTGAAGCTTTCTTT. This encodes CASSAYMGRGNTEAFF. This rearrangement joins TRBV25-1 to TRBJ1-1; D might be TRBD1 (5 bases). The CDR3 consists of 16 residues. V was clipped by 4 bases and J by 2 bases, with 17 bases between them. The germline CDR1 and CDR2 sequences are MGHDK and SYGVNS.

There are a few counts of this clonotype. The chain couples TRBV4-1 to TRBJ2-2; D is uncertain. The CDR3 runs to 16 residues. CDR1 MGHRA and CDR2 YSYEKL come from the germline V gene. V lost 2 bases, J lost 4 bases, and 14 bases lay in between. CDR3 sequence: CASSQWEGHATGELFF. DNA of the CDR3: TGCGCCAGCAGCCAATGGGAAGGTCATGCCACCGGGGAGCTGTTTTTT.

This clonotype has only one observation. The CDR3 DNA is TGTGCCAGCAGTTCCCCAGTGGAGAACACTGAAGCTTTCTTT. As protein: CASSSPVENTEAFF. The rearrangement links TRBV6-6 to TRBJ1-1; D call uncertain. The ends were cut back, 4 bases at V and 1 base at J, with 10 bases in the middle. Germline assignment: CDR1 MNHNY and CDR2 SVGAGI (reference sequence). This CDR3 is 14 amino acids long.

This clonotype showed up just a few times. The chain joins TRBV4-1 to TRBJ2-7; weak D call: TRBD1 (5 bases). Germline CDR1 and CDR2: MGHRA and YSYEKL. V lost 4 bases, J lost 3 bases, and 13 bases lay in between. The CDR3 sequence is 14 residues long. CDR3 in DNA: TGCGCCAGCAGCCGACTTGACAGATACTACGAGCAGTACTTC. Amino acid sequence: CASSRLDRYYEQYF.

The chain joins TRBV6-1 to TRBJ1-5; D uncertain. The V end lost 1 base, the J end lost 1 base, and 5 bases lay between the germline ends. Germline V gives CDR1 MNHNS, CDR2 SASEGT. The CDR3 runs to 14 residues. This chain's CDR3 is CASSEGLSNQPQHF. DNA for the CDR3: TGTGCCAGCAGTGAAGGGCTGAGCAATCAGCCCCAGCATTTT.